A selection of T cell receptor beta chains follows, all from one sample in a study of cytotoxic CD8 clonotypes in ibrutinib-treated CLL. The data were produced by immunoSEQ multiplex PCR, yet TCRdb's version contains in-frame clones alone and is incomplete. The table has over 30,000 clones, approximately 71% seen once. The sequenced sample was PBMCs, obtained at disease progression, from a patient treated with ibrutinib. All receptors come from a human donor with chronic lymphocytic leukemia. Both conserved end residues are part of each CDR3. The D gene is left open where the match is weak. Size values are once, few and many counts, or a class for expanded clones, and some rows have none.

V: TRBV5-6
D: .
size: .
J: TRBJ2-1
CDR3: CASSLMLAYDNEQFF
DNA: TGTGCCAGCAGCTTGATGCTAGCGTACGACAATGAGCAGTTCTTC

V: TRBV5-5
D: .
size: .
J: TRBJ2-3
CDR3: CASSFGGSTDTQYF
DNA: TGTGCCAGCAGCTTCGGCGGTAGCACAGATACGCAGTATTTT

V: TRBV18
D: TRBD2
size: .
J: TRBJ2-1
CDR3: CASSPPGLAGDEQFF
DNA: TGTGCCAGCTCACCCCCTGGACTAGCGGGAGACGAGCAGTTCTTC

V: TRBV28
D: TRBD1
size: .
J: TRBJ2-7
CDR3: CASRNSGGTYEQYF
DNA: TGTGCCAGCAGGAACTCAGGGGGAACATACGAGCAGTACTTC

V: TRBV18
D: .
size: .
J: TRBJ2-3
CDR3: CASSPIMTDTQYF
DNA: TGTGCCAGCTCACCAATCATGACAGATACGCAGTATTTT

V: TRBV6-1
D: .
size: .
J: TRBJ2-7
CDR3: CASSEDGAWGSYEQYF
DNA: TGTGCCAGCAGTGAAGATGGGGCTTGGGGCAGTTACGAGCAGTACTTC

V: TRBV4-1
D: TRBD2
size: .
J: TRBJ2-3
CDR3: CASSQDGSGLVSRQYF
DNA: TGCGCCAGCAGCCAAGATGGGTCAGGACTAGTGAGCAGGCAGTATTTT

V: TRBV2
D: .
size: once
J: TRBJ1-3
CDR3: CASTREMGGNTIYF
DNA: TGTGCCAGCACCAGAGAGATGGGAGGAAACACCATATATTTT

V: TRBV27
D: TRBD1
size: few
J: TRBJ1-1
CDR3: CASSPLGQGKNTEAFF
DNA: TGTGCCAGCAGTCCCTTGGGACAGGGAAAAAACACTGAAGCTTTCTTT

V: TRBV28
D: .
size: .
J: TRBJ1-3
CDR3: CASSFGTQSFPGNTIYF
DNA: TGTGCCAGCAGTTTTGGCACCCAATCCTTCCCTGGAAACACCATATATTTT

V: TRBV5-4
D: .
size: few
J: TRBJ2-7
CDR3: CASSLEGNEQYF
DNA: TGTGCCAGCAGCTTGGAAGGGAACGAGCAGTACTTC

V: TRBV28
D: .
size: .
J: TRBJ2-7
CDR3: CASSPEEDSYEQYF
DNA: TGTGCCAGCAGTCCTGAGGAGGACTCCTACGAGCAGTACTTC

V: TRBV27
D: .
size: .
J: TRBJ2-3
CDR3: CASSLVPLSPPARADTQYF
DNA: TGTGCCAGCAGTTTGGTTCCTCTCTCTCCCCCGGCAAGGGCAGATACGCAGTATTTT

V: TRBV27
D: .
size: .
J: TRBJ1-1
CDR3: CASSLTRWWNTEAFF
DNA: TGTGCCAGCAGTTTAACCCGGTGGTGGAACACTGAAGCTTTCTTT

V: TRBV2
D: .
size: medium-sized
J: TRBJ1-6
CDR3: CASRRVVNSPLHF
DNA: TGTGCCAGCAGGAGGGTTGTGAATTCACCCCTCCACTTT

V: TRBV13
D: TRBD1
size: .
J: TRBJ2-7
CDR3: CASSYGTEGKQYF
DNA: TGTGCCAGCAGCTATGGGACAGAGGGTAAGCAGTACTTC

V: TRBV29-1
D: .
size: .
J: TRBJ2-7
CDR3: CSGPTDSYEQYF
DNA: TGCAGCGGACCAACGGACTCCTACGAGCAGTACTTC

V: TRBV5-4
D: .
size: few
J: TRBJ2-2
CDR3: CASSTTWTGELFF
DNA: TGTGCCAGCAGCACAACTTGGACCGGGGAGCTGTTTTTT

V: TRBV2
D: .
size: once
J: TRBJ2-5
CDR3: CASTVARGAKTQYF
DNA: TGTGCCAGCACAGTGGCGAGGGGGGCAAAGACCCAGTACTTC

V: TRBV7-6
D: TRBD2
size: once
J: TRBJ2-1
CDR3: CASSYRTSGIYNEQFF
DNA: TGTGCCAGCAGCTACCGGACTAGCGGGATCTACAATGAGCAGTTCTTC

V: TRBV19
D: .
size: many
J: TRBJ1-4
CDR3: CASSIRGDTTNEKLFF
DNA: TGTGCCAGTAGTATCCGGGGTGACACAACTAATGAAAAACTGTTTTTT

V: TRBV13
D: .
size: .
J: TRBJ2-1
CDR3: CASSLDGNEQFF
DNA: TGTGCCAGCAGCTTAGACGGGAATGAGCAGTTCTTC

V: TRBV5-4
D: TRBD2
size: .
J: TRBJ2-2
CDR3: CASSPGLAGVGTGELFF
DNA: TGTGCCAGCAGCCCGGGACTAGCGGGAGTGGGTACCGGGGAGCTGTTTTTT

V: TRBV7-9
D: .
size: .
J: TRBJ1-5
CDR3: CASSLEGTQPQHF
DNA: TGTGCCAGCAGCTTAGAAGGGACTCAGCCCCAGCATTTT

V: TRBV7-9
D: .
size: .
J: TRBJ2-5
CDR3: CASRKDVVTQYF
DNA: TGTGCCAGCAGAAAAGATGTGGTGACCCAGTACTTC

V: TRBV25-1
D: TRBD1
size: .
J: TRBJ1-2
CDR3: CASSERTGRNYGYTF
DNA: TGTGCCAGCAGTGAACGGACAGGGAGGAACTATGGCTACACCTTC

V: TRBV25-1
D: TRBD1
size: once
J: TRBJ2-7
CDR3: CASSDNRGREQYF
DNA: TGTGCCAGCAGTGATAACAGGGGTCGAGAGCAGTACTTC

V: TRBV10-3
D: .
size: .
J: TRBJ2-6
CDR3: CAISPGVAGANVLTF
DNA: TGTGCCATCAGCCCTGGAGTAGCTGGGGCCAACGTCCTGACTTTC

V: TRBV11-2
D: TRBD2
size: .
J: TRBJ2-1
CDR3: CASSPGTSGDNEQFF
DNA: TGTGCCAGCAGCCCCGGGACTAGCGGGGACAATGAGCAGTTCTTC

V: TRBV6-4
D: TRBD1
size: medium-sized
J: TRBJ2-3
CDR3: CASSAGTGGDTQYF
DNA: TGTGCCAGCAGCGCCGGGACAGGGGGAGATACGCAGTATTTT

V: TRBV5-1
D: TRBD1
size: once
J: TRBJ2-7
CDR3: CASSFQGANLREQYF
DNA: TGCGCCAGCAGCTTCCAGGGGGCAAATCTCCGCGAGCAGTACTTC

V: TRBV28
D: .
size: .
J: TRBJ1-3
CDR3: CASTLTAISGNTIYF
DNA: TGTGCCAGCACCCTGACAGCCATCTCTGGAAACACCATATATTTT

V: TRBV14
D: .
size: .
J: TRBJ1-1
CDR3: CASSPGVIGEAFF
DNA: TGTGCCAGCAGCCCAGGGGTGATCGGTGAAGCTTTCTTT

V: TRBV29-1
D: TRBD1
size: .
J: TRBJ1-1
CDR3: CSARSTGGTEAFF
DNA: TGCAGCGCTCGATCGACAGGGGGCACTGAAGCTTTCTTT

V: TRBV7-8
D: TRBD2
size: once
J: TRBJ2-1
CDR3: CASSFSGRALNEQFF
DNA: TGTGCCAGCAGCTTCAGCGGGAGGGCCTTGAATGAGCAGTTCTTC

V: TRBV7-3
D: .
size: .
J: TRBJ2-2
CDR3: CASSLGPVGELFF
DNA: TGTGCCAGCAGCTTAGGGCCCGTCGGGGAGCTGTTTTTT

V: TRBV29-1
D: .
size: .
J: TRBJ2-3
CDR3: CSVHAPGLGIGTDTQYF
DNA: TGCAGCGTCCACGCCCCGGGACTGGGAATCGGCACAGATACGCAGTATTTT

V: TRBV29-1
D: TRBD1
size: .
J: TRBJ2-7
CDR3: CSVILQGALYEQYF
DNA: TGCAGCGTCATACTACAGGGGGCTCTCTACGAGCAGTACTTC

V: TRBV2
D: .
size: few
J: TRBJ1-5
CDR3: CASSEVGGFNQPQHF
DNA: TGTGCCAGCAGTGAAGTGGGGGGGTTCAATCAGCCCCAGCATTTT

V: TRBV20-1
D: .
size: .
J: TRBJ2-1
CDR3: CSAIGGDEQFF
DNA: TGCAGTGCCATAGGAGGCGATGAGCAGTTCTTC

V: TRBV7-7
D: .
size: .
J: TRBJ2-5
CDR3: CASSPSGLGETQYF
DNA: TGTGCTAGCAGCCCCTCAGGGCTGGGGGAGACCCAGTACTTC

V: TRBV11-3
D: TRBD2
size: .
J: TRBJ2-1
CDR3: CASSLMAGGPVGEQFF
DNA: TGTGCCAGCAGCTTAATGGCGGGAGGGCCGGTAGGTGAGCAGTTCTTC

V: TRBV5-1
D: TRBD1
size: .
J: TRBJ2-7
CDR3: CASSFLQGASYEQYF
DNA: TGCGCCAGCAGCTTCCTACAGGGGGCCTCCTACGAGCAGTACTTC